These 31 T cell receptor beta chains share one sample of origin, sequenced in a study of early T cells in non-severe SARS-CoV-2 infection. TCRdb passed the 5' RACE reads through MiXCR, listing each CDR3 protein once. Here the sample spans 55,000 to 70,000 distinct CDR3 sequences, approximately 11% being singletons. Input material: whole blood. The receptors derive from an adult who was a healthcare worker with PCR-confirmed SARS-CoV-2 infection or an uninfected control (not recorded which).

V is TRBV12-3 or TRBV12-4 and J is TRBJ2-4; D not resolved. V was cut by 8 bases and J by 1 base, with 12 bases left in between. This CDR3 has 14 residues. CDR3 sequence reads: CASSAGRAKNIQYF. In DNA, the CDR3 is TGTGCCAGCTCCGCCGGCAGGGCCAAAAACATTCAGTACTTC.

The genes are TRBV7-2 and TRBJ2-3; D is possibly TRBD1 or TRBD2 (6 bases each). The CDR3 runs to 16 residues. Between the trimmed V and J ends, which lost 4 bases and 2 bases, there was a span of 16 bases. The V gene's germline CDR1 is SGHTA and CDR2 FQGNSA. The CDR3 region has the DNA TGTGCCAGCAGCTCAAATCAAGGGGGGTACACAGATACGCAGTATTTT. This encodes CASSSNQGGYTDTQYF.

This clonotype was picked up a small number of times. CDR3 in DNA: TGTGCCAGCAGCCCGCTCCCGGGGACCGAGCAGTACTTC. It yields the protein CASSPLPGTEQYF. The V gene is TRBV11-2, the J gene TRBJ2-7; D may correspond to TRBD1 or TRBD2 (5 bases each). CDR3 length: 13 residues. CDR1 is SGHAT and CDR2 is FQNNGV in the germline V gene. V was clipped by 5 bases and J by 6 bases, with 14 bases between them.

The chain is built from TRBV28 and TRBJ2-3; D ambiguous. The CDR3 is 14 amino acids. CDR1 and CDR2 from the germline V gene are MDHEN and SYDVKM. Trimming took off 4 bases at V and 3 bases at J, with 11 bases between the two ends. The CDR3 DNA follows: TGTGCCAGCAGTTCTTTCAGGAAAACAGATACGCAGTATTTT. Translating it yields CASSSFRKTDTQYF.

The genes are TRBV20-1 and TRBJ2-7; D is possibly TRBD2 (6 bases). The V end was cut by 2 bases, the J end by 1 base, with 18 bases between. Germline loops: CDR1 DFQATT, CDR2 SNEGSKA (reference sequence). This CDR3 is 16 amino acids long. For the CDR3, the DNA is TGCAGTGCTAGATTCCGCGGGAACCATCCTTCCTACGAGCAGTACTTC. It translates to CSARFRGNHPSYEQYF.

The chain uses TRBV3-1 and TRBJ1-1; D is undetermined. With 4 bases removed from V and 8 bases from J, the gap between germline ends came to 11 bases. CDR1 and CDR2 from the germline V gene are LGHDT and YNNKEL (reference sequence). The CDR3 runs 12 residues. The CDR3 region has the DNA TGTGCCAGCAGCCCGTGGGGTTTGGAAGCTTTCTTT. Its translation: CASSPWGLEAFF.

This clonotype was found many times. The CDR3, as DNA: TGTGCCAGCGGACCGGGGCACACCGGGGAGCTGTTTTTT. It encodes CASGPGHTGELFF. The V call is TRBV5-5, the J call TRBJ2-2; possibly TRBD1 or TRBD2 for D (5 bases each). The CDR3 runs 13 residues. Germline lookup yields CDR1 SGHKS and CDR2 YYEKEE (reference sequence). The V gene lost 7 bases and the J gene lost 3 bases, with 10 bases spanning the gap.

The rearrangement uses TRBV12-3 or TRBV12-4 and TRBJ1-4; weak D call: TRBD1 (6 bases). The V end was cut by 5 bases, the J end by 0 bases, with 10 bases between. This CDR3 spans 15 amino acids. The CDR3 spells CASSPQGATNEKLFF. CDR3 in DNA: TGTGCCAGCAGTCCACAGGGTGCAACTAATGAAAAACTGTTTTTT.

The sample holds a few counts of this clonotype. The V and J genes are TRBV11-2 and TRBJ2-3; TRBD2 matches 9 bases. In germline, CDR1 is SGHAT, CDR2 FQNNGV. This CDR3 has 17 amino acids. The trim removed 5 bases at V and 5 bases at J, leaving 14 bases unmatched. CDR3 coding DNA: TGTGCCAGCAGCGTGTCCTTTGCGGGAGGGCCGGGAGATACGCAGTATTTT. Its protein product is CASSVSFAGGPGDTQYF.

This clonotype was seen a handful of times. The V gene is TRBV30, the J gene TRBJ2-4; no firm D call. The germline CDR1 and CDR2 sequences are GTSNPN and SVGIG (reference sequence). This CDR3 region has 11 residues. With 1 base removed from V and 5 bases from J, the gap between germline ends came to 3 bases. Here the CDR3 DNA reads TGTGCCTGGAGTGACCAAAACATTCAGTACTTC. Its protein product is CAWSDQNIQYF.

The chain has TRBV6-5 and TRBJ2-7, with D perhaps matching TRBD2 (5 bases). This CDR3 has 12 residues. V gave up 9 bases and J gave up 0 bases, with 9 bases separating them. Germline V gene lookup returns CDR1 MNHEY and CDR2 SVGAGI. CDR3 amino acids: CASSRGSYEQYF. The CDR3 nucleotides read TGTGCCAGTTCCCGGGGCTCCTACGAGCAGTACTTC.

Ten or more counts support this clonotype. The V call is TRBV29-1, the J call TRBJ2-1; 12 bases map to TRBD2. Germline V gene lookup returns CDR1 SQVTM and CDR2 ANQGSEA. The junction had 1 base not matched to a gene; V was cut back by 3 bases and J by 7 bases. The CDR3 runs to 13 residues. CDR3 loop: CSVDLAGGNEQFF. The CDR3 DNA reads TGCAGCGTTGACCTAGCGGGAGGGAATGAGCAGTTCTTC.

This clonotype was counted only a few times. The V gene is TRBV18, the J gene TRBJ2-7; D uncertain. CDR1 is KGHSH and CDR2 is LQKENI in the germline V gene. The CDR3 has 12 amino acids. V was cut by 5 bases and J by 7 bases, with 12 bases left in between. CDR3 nucleotides: TGTGCCAGCTCAGGGCGTTTCGGGGAGCAGTACTTC. This translates into CASSGRFGEQYF.

The J gene is TRBJ1-1, the V gene TRBV4-1; D remains ambiguous. The length of the CDR3 is 16 residues. The germline V gene encodes CDR1 MGHRA and CDR2 YSYEKL. The V end lost 6 bases, the J end lost 1 base, and 18 bases lay between the germline ends. CDR3 DNA: TGCGCCAGCAGTCCAAGAGGCCGGGCCAAGAACACTGAAGCTTTCTTT. Amino acids: CASSPRGRAKNTEAFF.

Remarks on this clonotype: The junction shows a germline mismatch at one end, possibly a read error. This chain connects TRBV13 to TRBJ2-7; 7 nucleotides align to TRBD2. Looked up from germline, CDR1 is PRHDT and CDR2 is FYEKMQ (reference sequence). The CDR3 has 15 residues. The CDR3 loop reads CASSLSGLAVYEQYF. The CDR3 bases are TGTGCCAGCAGCTTATCCGGCCTAGCGGTATACGAGCAGTACTTT.

This clonotype has more than one count but fewer than ten. CDR3 region: CASSYYFRDNEQFF. The DNA for the CDR3 is TGTGCCAGCAGTTATTACTTCCGAGACAATGAGCAGTTCTTC. J is TRBJ2-1 and V is TRBV6-6; D unclear. CDR3 length: 14 residues. Germline V gives CDR1 MNHNY, CDR2 SVGAGI (reference sequence). Trimming left V 3 bases short and J 5 bases short, with 11 bases between.

This clonotype was counted a few times. The chain combines TRBV11-2 with TRBJ2-7, with a possible D match to TRBD2 (5 bases). Trimming left V 5 bases short and J 12 bases short, with 14 bases between. Germline values: CDR1 SGHAT, CDR2 FQNNGV. This CDR3 comprises 11 residues. CDR3 loop: CASSPGKAGYF. CDR3 coding DNA: TGTGCCAGCAGCCCCGGGAAGGCGGGGTACTTC.

This clonotype was observed a few times. The J gene is TRBJ2-3, the V gene TRBV7-9; 7 positions agree with TRBD1. Germline CDR1 reads SEHNR; CDR2 reads FQNEAQ (reference sequence). V gave up 5 bases and J gave up 1 base; unmatched junction bases: 6. CDR3 length: 15 amino acids. This CDR3 is CASSQPGTGTDTQYF. DNA of the CDR3: TGTGCCAGCAGCCAACCCGGGACAGGCACAGATACGCAGTATTTT.

This clonotype has more than one count but fewer than ten. The V and J genes are TRBV6-6 and TRBJ1-1; 10 nucleotides agree with TRBD1. The CDR3 has 11 residues. V shed 5 bases, J shed 11 bases, and the junction held 2 bases outside the gene matches. CDR1 and CDR2 (germline): MNHNY, SVGAGI (reference sequence). DNA for the CDR3: TGTGCCAGCAGTCAGGACAGGGGGGCTTTCTTT. Its translation: CASSQDRGAFF.

The sample holds one count of this clonotype. This clone may be a read error of a much larger clone one base away. The CDR3 loop reads CSVRSGHKQYF. The DNA of the CDR3 is TGCAGTGTTCGTTCGGGACACAAACAGTACTTC. The rearrangement links TRBV20-1 to TRBJ2-7, with a tentative D call TRBD1 (6 bases). The germline gives CDR1 DFQATT, CDR2 SNEGSKA (reference sequence). Trimming left V 7 bases short and J 10 bases short, with 17 bases between. The CDR3 contains 11 residues.

The table lists this clonotype with a few counts. The V call is TRBV27, the J call TRBJ2-7, with 7 bases that match TRBD2. CDR1 MNHEY and CDR2 SMNVEV come from the germline V gene (reference sequence). This CDR3 is 14 amino acids long. Unmatched junction bases numbered 6, after V lost 3 bases and J lost 4 bases. The CDR3 sequence is CASSLREGNYEQYF. The CDR3 DNA is TGTGCCAGCAGTTTGAGGGAGGGTAATTACGAGCAGTACTTC.

The J gene is TRBJ1-1, the V gene TRBV2; maybe TRBD1 (6 bases). The CDR3 is made up of 15 amino acids. Trimming took 5 bases from V and 1 from J, leaving 14 bases between them. CDR1 is SNHLY and CDR2 is FYNNEI in the germline V gene. In DNA, the CDR3 is TGTGCCAGCAGTCTCCCCACAGGGAGGAACACTGAAGCTTTCTTT. This gives the protein CASSLPTGRNTEAFF. The entire variable domain, with the rest obtained from reference TRBV2 and TRBJ1-1, is as follows: EPEVTQTPSHQVTQMGQEVILRCVPISNHLYFYWYRQILGQKVEFLVSFYNNEISEKSEIFDDQFSVERPDGSNFTLKIRSTKLEDSAMYFCASSLPTGRNTEAFFGQGTRLTVV.

The genes are TRBV24-1 and TRBJ1-1; D call uncertain. Germline loops: CDR1 KGHDR, CDR2 SFDVKD. This CDR3 spans 13 amino acids. The V gene lost 2 bases and the J gene lost 1 base, with 4 bases spanning the gap. The CDR3 here is CATSDYSNTEAFF. The CDR3 region has the DNA TGTGCCACCAGTGATTACTCGAACACTGAAGCTTTCTTT.

This clonotype was seen a few times. The chain carries TRBV10-1 and TRBJ2-3, with 7 positions matching TRBD1. CDR3 size: 14 residues. J was trimmed by 4 bases and V by 5 bases; bases with no gene match: 6. Germline loops: CDR1 WNHNN, CDR2 SYGVQD (reference sequence). As DNA, the CDR3 is TGCGCCAGCAGTCAAAGAACAGGGGCAGATACGCAGTATTTT. It encodes CASSQRTGADTQYF.

V and J are TRBV20-1 and TRBJ1-2; D call uncertain. The V end lost 2 bases, the J end lost 0 bases, and 7 bases lay between the germline ends. The CDR3 contains 13 residues. The germline V gene has CDR1 DFQATT and CDR2 SNEGSKA (reference sequence). The CDR3 sequence is CSARHSSNYGYTF. For the CDR3, the DNA is TGCAGTGCTAGACACAGTTCTAACTATGGCTACACCTTC.

Only a few counts were recorded for this clonotype. The chain couples TRBV6-6 to TRBJ1-1, with D hard to call. Trimming took off 4 bases at V and 0 bases at J, with 9 bases between the two ends. Germline-derived CDR1 and CDR2 are MNHNY and SVGAGI (reference sequence). The CDR3 loop spans 14 amino acids. In nucleotides, the CDR3 is TGTGCCAGCAGTTCCGACCACCTGAACACTGAAGCTTTCTTT. Encoded protein: CASSSDHLNTEAFF.

This clonotype was seen a few times. The gene calls are TRBV7-9 and TRBJ2-5; D uncertain. This CDR3 has 10 residues. CDR1 and CDR2 from the germline V gene are SEHNR and FQNEAQ (reference sequence). With 5 bases removed from V and 5 bases from J, the gap between germline ends came to 3 bases. The CDR3 DNA sequence: TGTGCCAGCAGCCGCGAGACCCAGTACTTC. The encoded protein is CASSRETQYF.

In its sample, this clonotype was seen many times. The V gene is TRBV20-1, the J gene TRBJ2-5; D not resolved. Germline CDR1 and CDR2: DFQATT and SNEGSKA (reference sequence). The V and J ends lost 6 bases and 4 bases respectively, with 9 bases between them. This CDR3 region has 11 residues. CDR3 nucleotide sequence: TGCAGTGCGCTGCGTATAGAGACCCAGTACTTC. Its protein is CSALRIETQYF.

The CDR3 here is CASSPPPTGAKNIQYF. CDR3 bases: TGTGCCAGCAGCCCACCCCCCACGGGAGCCAAAAACATTCAGTACTTC. V is TRBV11-2 and J is TRBJ2-4; D is ambiguous. Trimming removed 5 bases at V and 0 bases at J, with 14 bases between. The CDR3 consists of 16 residues. Germline V gene data show CDR1 as SGHAT and CDR2 as FQNNGV.

The sample holds a few counts of this clonotype. The chain recombines TRBV3-1 with TRBJ1-2; 10 bases fit TRBD1. Germline V CDR1 and CDR2: LGHDT, YNNKEL (reference sequence). V was pared by 8 bases and J by 3 bases, with 6 bases of the junction left unmatched. This CDR3 has 14 amino acids. The CDR3 loop is CASYRQGADYGYTF. CDR3 in DNA: TGTGCCAGCTATAGACAGGGGGCGGACTATGGCTACACCTTC.

In this sample, this clonotype turned up many times. This chain joins TRBV2 and TRBJ2-1, with D possibly being TRBD1 or TRBD2 (5 bases each). Germline CDR1 is SNHLY and CDR2 is FYNNEI. V lost 3 bases and J 7 bases, leaving 7 bases between the germline ends. This CDR3 spans 12 amino acids. The CDR3 is CASSDGGNEQFF. CDR3 DNA: TGTGCCAGCAGTGATGGGGGAAATGAGCAGTTCTTC.